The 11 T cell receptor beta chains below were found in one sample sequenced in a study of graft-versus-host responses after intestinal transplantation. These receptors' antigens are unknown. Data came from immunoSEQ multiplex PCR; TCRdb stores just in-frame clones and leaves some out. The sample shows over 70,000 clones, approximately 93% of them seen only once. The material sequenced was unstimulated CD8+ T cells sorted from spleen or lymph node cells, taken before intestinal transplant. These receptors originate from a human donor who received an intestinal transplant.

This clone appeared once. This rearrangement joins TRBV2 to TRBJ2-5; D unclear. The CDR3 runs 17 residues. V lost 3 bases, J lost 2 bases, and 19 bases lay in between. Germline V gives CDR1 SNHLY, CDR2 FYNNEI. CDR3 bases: TGTGCCAGCAGTGATATAGAAAGGGCGGTCAGTCAAGAGACCCAGTACTTC. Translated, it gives CASSDIERAVSQETQYF.

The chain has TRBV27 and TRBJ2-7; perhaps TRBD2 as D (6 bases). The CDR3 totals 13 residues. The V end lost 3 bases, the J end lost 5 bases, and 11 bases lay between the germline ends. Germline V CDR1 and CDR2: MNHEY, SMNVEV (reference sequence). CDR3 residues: CASSFGSINEQYF. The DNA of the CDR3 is TGTGCCAGCAGTTTCGGGAGTATCAACGAGCAGTACTTC.

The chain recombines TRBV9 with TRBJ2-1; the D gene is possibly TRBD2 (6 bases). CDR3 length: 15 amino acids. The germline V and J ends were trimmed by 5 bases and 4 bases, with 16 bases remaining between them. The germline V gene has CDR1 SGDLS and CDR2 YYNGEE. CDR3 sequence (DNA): TGTGCCAGCAGTACTACGGGAGACCCTTACAATGAGCAGTTCTTC. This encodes CASSTTGDPYNEQFF.

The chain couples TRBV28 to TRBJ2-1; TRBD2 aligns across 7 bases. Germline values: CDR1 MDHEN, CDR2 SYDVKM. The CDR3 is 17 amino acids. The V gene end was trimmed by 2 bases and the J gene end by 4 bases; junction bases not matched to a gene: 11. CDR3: CASSLMAGASLYNEQFF. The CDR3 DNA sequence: TGTGCCAGCAGTTTAATGGCGGGAGCTTCCCTTTACAATGAGCAGTTCTTC.

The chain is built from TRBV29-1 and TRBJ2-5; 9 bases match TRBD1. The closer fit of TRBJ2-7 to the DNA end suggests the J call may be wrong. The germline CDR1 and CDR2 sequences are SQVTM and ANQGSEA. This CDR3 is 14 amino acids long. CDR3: CSVRTGTGNYEQYF. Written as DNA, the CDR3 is TGCAGCGTGAGAACCGGGACAGGGAACTACGAGCAGTACTTC.

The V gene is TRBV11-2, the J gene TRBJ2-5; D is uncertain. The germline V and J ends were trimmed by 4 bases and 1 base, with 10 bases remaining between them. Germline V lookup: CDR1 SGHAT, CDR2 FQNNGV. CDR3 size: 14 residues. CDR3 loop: CASSSVNFQETQYF. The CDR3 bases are TGTGCCAGCAGCTCTGTCAATTTCCAAGAGACCCAGTACTTC.

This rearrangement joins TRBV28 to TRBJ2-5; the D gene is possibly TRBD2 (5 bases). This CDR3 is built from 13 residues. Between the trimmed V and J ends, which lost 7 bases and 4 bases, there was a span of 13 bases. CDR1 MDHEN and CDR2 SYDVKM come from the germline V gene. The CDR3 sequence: CASTSVAGETQYF. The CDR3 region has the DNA TGTGCCAGCACCTCCGTCGCGGGAGAGACCCAGTACTTC.

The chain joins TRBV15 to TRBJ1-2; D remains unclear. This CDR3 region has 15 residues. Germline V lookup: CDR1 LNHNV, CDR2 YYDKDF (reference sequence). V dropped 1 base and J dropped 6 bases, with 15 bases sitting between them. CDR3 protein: CATSRVRSGGDGYTF. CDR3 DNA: TGTGCCACCAGCAGAGTCAGGAGCGGTGGGGATGGCTACACCTTC.

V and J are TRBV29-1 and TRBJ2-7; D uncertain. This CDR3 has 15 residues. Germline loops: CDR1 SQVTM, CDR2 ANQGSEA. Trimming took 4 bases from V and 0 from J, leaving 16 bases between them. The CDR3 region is CSVVGLTFSSYEQYF. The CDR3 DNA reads TGCAGCGTTGTAGGGCTAACATTTAGCTCCTACGAGCAGTACTTC.

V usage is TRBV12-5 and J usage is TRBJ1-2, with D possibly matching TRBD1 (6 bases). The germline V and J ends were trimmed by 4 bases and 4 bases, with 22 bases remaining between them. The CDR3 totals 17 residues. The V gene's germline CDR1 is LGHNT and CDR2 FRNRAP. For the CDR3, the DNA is TGTGCTAGTGGTTCACAGGGTTGCGAATCCGCGCTCTATGGCTACACCTTC. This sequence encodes CASGSQGCESALYGYTF.

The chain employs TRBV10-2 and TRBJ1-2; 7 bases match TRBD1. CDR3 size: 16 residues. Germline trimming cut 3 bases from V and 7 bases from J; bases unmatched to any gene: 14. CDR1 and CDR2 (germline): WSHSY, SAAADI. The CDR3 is CASSDQTRDSSGGYTF. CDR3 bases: TGCGCCAGCAGTGACCAGACTCGGGACAGCTCTGGTGGCTACACCTTC.